This record looks at one T cell receptor (beta chain) sequence and its context. The CDR3 extends over 14 amino acids. Trimming removed 5 bases at V and 6 bases at J, with 14 bases between. Germline V gene data show CDR1 as SEHNR and CDR2 as FQNEAQ (reference sequence). The source of the sample is a study of metastatic and nonmetastatic thyroid tumors. Prior to thyroid surgery, none of the patients had received any treatment. TCRdb re-called the PCR reads with MiXCR. The table has approximately 20,000 clones, approximately 32% seen once. The material sequenced was adjacent normal tissue. This clonotype was sampled from a female donor with papillary thyroid cancer or a benign thyroid nodule (not recorded which). Some clones in this sample may be carry-over from other donors' samples. This chain links TRBV7-9 with TRBJ2-1; no clear D gene. This CDR3 is CASSGPREGNEQFF. CDR3 DNA: TGTGCCAGCAGCGGGCCCCGAGAAGGCAATGAGCAGTTCTTC.